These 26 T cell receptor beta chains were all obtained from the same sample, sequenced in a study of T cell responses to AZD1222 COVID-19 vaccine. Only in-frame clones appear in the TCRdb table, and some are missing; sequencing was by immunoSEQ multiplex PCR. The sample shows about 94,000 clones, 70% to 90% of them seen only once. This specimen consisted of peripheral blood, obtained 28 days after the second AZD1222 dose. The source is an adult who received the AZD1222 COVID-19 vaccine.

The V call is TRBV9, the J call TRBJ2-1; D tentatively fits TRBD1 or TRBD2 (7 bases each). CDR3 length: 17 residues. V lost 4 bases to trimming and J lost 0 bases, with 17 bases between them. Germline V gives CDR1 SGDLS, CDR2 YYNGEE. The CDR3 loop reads CASSPGGGGSSYNEQFF. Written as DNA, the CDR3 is TGTGCCAGCAGCCCTGGAGGGGGCGGGAGCTCCTACAATGAGCAGTTCTTC.

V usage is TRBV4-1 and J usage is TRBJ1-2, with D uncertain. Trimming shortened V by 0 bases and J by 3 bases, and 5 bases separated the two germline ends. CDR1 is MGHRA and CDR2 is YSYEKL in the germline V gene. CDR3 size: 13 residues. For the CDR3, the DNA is TGCGCCAGCAGCCAAGATGGGGACTATGGCTACACCTTC. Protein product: CASSQDGDYGYTF.

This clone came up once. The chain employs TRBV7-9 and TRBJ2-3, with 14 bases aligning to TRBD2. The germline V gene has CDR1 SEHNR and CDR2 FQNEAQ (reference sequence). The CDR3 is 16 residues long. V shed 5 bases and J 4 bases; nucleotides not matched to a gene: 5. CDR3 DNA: TGTGCCAGCAGCCCGCAGGGACTAGCGGGAGCAGATACGCAGTATTTT. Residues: CASSPQGLAGADTQYF. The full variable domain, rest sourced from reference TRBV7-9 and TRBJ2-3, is DTGVSQNPRHKITKRGQNVTFRCDPISEHNRLYWYRQTLGQGPEFLTYFQNEAQLEKSRLLSDRFSAERPKGSFSTLEIQRTEQGDSAMYLCASSPQGLAGADTQYFGPGTRLTVL.

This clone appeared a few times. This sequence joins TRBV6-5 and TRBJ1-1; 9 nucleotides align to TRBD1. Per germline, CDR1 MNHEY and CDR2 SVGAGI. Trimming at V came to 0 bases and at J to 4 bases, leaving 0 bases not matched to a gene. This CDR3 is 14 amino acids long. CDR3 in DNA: TGTGCCAGCAGTTACTCACAGGGGGCCACTGAAGCTTTCTTT. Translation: CASSYSQGATEAFF.

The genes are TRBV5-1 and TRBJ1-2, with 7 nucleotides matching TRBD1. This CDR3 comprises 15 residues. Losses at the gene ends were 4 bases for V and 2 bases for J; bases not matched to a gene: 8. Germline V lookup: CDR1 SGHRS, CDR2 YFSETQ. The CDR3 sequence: CASSLNRGGNYGYTF. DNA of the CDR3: TGCGCCAGCAGCCTTAACAGGGGAGGAAACTATGGCTACACCTTC.

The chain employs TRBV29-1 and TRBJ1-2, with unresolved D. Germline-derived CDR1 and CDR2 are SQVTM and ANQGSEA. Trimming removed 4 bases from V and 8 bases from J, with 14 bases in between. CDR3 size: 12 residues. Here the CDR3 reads CSVGAGRWGYTF. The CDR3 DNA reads TGCAGCGTTGGGGCTGGGCGGTGGGGCTACACCTTC.

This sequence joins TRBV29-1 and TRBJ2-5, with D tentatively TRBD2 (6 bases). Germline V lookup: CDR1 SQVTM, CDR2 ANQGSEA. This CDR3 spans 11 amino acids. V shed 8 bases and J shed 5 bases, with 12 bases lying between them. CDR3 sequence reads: CSLTSLETQYF. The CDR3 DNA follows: TGCAGCTTAACTAGCCTGGAGACCCAGTACTTC.

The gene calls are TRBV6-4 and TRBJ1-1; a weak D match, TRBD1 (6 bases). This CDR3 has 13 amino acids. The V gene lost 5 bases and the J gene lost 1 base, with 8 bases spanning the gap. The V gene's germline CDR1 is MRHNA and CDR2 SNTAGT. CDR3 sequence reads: CASSRTENTEAFF. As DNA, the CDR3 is TGTGCCAGCAGTAGGACAGAGAACACTGAAGCTTTCTTT.

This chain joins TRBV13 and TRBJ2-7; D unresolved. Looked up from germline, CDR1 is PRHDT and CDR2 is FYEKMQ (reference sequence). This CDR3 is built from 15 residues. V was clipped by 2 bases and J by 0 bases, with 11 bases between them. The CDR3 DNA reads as TGTGCCAGCAGCTTAAAGGTCGCCAACTCCTACGAGCAGTACTTC. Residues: CASSLKVANSYEQYF.

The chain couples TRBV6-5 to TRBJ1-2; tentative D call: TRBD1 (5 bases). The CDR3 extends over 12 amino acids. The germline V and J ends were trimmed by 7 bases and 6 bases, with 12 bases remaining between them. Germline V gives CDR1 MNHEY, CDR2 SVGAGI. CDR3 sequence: CASNTGGDGYTF. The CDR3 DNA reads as TGTGCCAGCAACACGGGGGGGGATGGCTACACCTTC.

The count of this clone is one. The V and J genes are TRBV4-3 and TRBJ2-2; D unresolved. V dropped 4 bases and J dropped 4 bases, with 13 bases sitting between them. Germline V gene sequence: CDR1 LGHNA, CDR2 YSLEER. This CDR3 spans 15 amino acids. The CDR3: CASSPTESSTGELFF. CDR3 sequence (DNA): TGCGCCAGCAGCCCCACGGAGTCGAGCACCGGGGAGCTGTTTTTT.

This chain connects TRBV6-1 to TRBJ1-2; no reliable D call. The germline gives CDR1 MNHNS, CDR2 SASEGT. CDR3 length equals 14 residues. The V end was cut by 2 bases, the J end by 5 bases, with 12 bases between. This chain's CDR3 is CASSENRVSYGYTF. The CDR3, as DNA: TGTGCCAGCAGTGAAAATAGGGTTTCATATGGCTACACCTTC.

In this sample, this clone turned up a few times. The CDR3 here is CATSELGNDNFEQYF. The CDR3 region has the DNA TGTGCCACCAGCGAACTAGGGAACGACAATTTCGAGCAGTACTTC. V is TRBV15 and J is TRBJ2-7; perhaps TRBD2 as D (5 bases). Germline CDR1 LNHNV, CDR2 YYDKDF (reference sequence). CDR3 length: 15 residues. Trimming removed 5 bases at V and 6 bases at J, with 20 bases between.

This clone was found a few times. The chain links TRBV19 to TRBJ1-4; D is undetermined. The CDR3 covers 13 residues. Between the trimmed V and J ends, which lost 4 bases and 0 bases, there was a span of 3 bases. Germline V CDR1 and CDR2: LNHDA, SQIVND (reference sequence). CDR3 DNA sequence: TGTGCCAGTAGTAGTGCAACTAATGAAAAACTGTTTTTT. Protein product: CASSSATNEKLFF.

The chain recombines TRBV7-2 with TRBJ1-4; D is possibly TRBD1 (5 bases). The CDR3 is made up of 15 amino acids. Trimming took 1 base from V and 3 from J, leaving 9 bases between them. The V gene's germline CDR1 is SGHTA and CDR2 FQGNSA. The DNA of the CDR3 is TGTGCCAGCAGCTTAGGGGGGGGGTCTAATGAAAAACTGTTTTTT. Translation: CASSLGGGSNEKLFF.

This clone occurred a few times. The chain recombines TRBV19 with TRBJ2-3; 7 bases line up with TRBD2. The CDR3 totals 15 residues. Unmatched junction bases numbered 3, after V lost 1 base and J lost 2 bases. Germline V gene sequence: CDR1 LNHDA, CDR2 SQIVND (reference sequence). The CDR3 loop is CASSIGGRVTDTQYF. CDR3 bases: TGTGCCAGTAGTATAGGAGGGAGGGTCACAGATACGCAGTATTTT.

The CDR3 loop is CASSLAGGLNEQFF. CDR3 coding DNA: TGCGCCAGCAGCTTGGCCGGGGGACTGAATGAGCAGTTCTTC. This rearrangement joins TRBV5-1 to TRBJ2-1; a possible D gene is TRBD2 (6 bases). CDR3 length: 14 residues. CDR1 is SGHRS and CDR2 is YFSETQ in the germline V gene. Trimming cost V 0 bases and J 7 bases, with 11 bases left between them.

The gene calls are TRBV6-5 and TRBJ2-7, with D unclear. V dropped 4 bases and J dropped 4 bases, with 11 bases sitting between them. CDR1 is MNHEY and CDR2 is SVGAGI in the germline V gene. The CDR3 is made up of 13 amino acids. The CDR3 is CASSWALGYEQYF. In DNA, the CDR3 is TGTGCCAGCAGTTGGGCCCTAGGGTACGAGCAGTACTTC.

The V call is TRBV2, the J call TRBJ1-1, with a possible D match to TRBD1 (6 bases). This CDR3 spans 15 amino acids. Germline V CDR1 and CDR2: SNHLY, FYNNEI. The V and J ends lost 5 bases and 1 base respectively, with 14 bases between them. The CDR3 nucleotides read TGTGCCAGCAGTTTGGAAAGAGGGGGGAACACTGAAGCTTTCTTT. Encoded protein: CASSLERGGNTEAFF.

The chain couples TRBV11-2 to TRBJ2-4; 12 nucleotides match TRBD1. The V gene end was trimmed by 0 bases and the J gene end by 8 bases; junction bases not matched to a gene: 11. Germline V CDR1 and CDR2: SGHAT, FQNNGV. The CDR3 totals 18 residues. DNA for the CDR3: TGTGCCAGCAGCTTAGAGCTTGGGACAGGGGGCAGAATGGACATTCAGTACTTC. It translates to CASSLELGTGGRMDIQYF.

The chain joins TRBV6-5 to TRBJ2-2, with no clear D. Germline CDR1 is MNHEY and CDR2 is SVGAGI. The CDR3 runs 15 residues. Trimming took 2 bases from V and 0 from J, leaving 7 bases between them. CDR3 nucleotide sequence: TGTGCCAGCAGTTACGGGCAGCCGAACACCGGGGAGCTGTTTTTT. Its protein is CASSYGQPNTGELFF.

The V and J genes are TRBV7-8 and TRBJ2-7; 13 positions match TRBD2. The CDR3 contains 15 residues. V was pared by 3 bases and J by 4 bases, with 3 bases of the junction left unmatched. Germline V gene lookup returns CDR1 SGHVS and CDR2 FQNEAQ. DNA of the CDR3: TGTGCCAGCAGCTTGGTACTAGCGGGAGGGTACGAGCAGTACTTC. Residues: CASSLVLAGGYEQYF. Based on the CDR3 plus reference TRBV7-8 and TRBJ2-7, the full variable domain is GAGVSQSPRYKVAKRGQDVALRCDPISGHVSLFWYQQALGQGPEFLTYFQNEAQLDKSGLPSDRFFAERPEGSVSTLKIQRTQQEDSAVYLCASSLVLAGGYEQYFGPGTRLTVT.

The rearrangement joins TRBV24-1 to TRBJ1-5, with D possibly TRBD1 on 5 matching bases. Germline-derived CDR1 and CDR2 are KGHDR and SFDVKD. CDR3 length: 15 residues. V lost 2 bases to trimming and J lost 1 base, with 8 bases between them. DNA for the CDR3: TGTGCCACCAGTGATTCGGCAGGGAGCAATCAGCCCCAGCATTTT. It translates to CATSDSAGSNQPQHF.

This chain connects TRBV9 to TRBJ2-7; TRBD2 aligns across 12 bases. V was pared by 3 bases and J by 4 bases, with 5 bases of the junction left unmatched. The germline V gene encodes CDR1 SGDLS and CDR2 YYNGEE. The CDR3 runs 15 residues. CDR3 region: CASSERTSGNYEQYF. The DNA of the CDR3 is TGTGCCAGCAGCGAACGGACTAGCGGGAATTACGAGCAGTACTTC.

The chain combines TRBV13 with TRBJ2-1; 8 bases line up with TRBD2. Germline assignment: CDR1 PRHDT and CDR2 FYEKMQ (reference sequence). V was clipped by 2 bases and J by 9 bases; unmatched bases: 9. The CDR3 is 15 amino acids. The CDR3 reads CASSLSLTSGSEQFF. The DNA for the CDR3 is TGTGCCAGCAGCTTATCCTTAACTAGCGGCAGTGAGCAGTTCTTC.

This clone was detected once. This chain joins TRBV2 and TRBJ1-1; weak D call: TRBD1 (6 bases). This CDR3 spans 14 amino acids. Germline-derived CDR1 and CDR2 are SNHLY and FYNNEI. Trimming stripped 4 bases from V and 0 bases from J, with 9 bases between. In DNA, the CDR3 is TGTGCCAGCAGTGTTAGGGGGATGAACACTGAAGCTTTCTTT. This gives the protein CASSVRGMNTEAFF.